This T cell receptor (beta chain) was identified in a study of blood T cell repertoires in COVID-19. Overall study context: Italy, Spain and the United States were the sources of the convalescent and acute COVID-19 samples. From T cells, B-cell-depleted T cells, or PBMCs came the material, which was cDNA or gDNA.

Study processing details: Amplifying reference gene primers gave estimates of nucleated cell counts. Method: immunoSEQ multiplex PCR; TCRdb's copy keeps in-frame clones and lacks some. V and J calls plus clone size are reproduced from that table; the DNA served to infer D and trimming. The top ten clones hold approximately 6.1% of a sample with 10,000 to 15,000 clones, over 70% of them seen once. One Seattle source followed patients from active infection through their disease course. The CDR3 has 15 amino acids. Per the germline V gene, CDR1 is SGHTA and CDR2 is FQGNSA. J lost 10 bases, V lost 2 bases, and 13 bases had no gene match.

The sample taken for sequencing was peripheral blood. The chain recombines TRBV7-2 with TRBJ1-1; 7 bases align to TRBD1. The TCR comes from a man aged 55 to 70 with COVID-19, enrolled during active disease. The CDR3 protein is CASSLTARGLGGAFF. CDR3 coding DNA: TGTGCCAGCAGCTTAACGGCCAGGGGGTTGGGCGGAGCTTTCTTT. Variable domain in full (rest from reference TRBV7-2 and TRBJ1-1): GAGVSQSPSNKVTEKGKDVELRCDPISGHTALYWYRQSLGQGLEFLIYFQGNSAPDKSGLPSDRFSAERTGGSVSTLTIQRTQQEDSAVYLCASSLTARGLGGAFFGQGTRLTVV.